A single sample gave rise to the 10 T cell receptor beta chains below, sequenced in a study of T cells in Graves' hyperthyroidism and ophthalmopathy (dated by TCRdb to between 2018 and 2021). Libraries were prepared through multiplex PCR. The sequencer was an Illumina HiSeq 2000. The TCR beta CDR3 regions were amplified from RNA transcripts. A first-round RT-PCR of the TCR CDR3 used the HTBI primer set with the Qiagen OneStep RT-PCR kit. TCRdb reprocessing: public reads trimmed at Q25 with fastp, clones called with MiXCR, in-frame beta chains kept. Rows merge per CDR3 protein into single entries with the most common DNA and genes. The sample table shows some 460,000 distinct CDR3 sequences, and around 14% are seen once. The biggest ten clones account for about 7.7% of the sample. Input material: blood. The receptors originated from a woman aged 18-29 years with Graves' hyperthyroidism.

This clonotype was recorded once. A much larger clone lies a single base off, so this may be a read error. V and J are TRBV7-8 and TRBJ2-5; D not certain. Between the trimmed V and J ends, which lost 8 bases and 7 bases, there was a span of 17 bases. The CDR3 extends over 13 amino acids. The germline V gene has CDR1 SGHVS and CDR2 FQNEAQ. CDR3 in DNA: TGTGCCAGCGGCCTCCAGGTACCCATGACCCAGTACTTC. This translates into CASGLQVPMTQYF.

The CDR3 coding sequence is TGTGCCAGCAGTTCTAGGGCAGGGGGAAATCAGCCCCAGCATTTT. It is translated as CASSSRAGGNQPQHF. The chain links TRBV2 to TRBJ1-5, with 7 bases lining up with TRBD1. The CDR3 length is 15 residues. The junction had 8 bases not matched to a gene; V was cut back by 5 bases and J by 4 bases. From germline, CDR1 is SNHLY and CDR2 FYNNEI.

The CDR3 reads CASSLVRASYGYTF. Here the CDR3 DNA reads TGCGCCAGCAGCTTGGTCCGGGCTTCCTATGGCTACACCTTC. J is TRBJ1-2 and V is TRBV5-1; no reliable D call. Germline CDR1 reads SGHRS; CDR2 reads YFSETQ. Trimming shortened V by 0 bases and J by 4 bases, and 10 bases separated the two germline ends. This CDR3 comprises 14 residues.

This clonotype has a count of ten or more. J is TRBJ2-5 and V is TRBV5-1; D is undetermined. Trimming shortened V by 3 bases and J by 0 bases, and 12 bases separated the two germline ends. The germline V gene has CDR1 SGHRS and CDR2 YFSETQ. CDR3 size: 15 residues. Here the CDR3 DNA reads TGCGCCAGCAGCTCGGGCACCGGGTACCAAGAGACCCAGTACTTC. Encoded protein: CASSSGTGYQETQYF.

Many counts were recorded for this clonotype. This CDR3 reads CSARRSGGNEQFF. In DNA form, the CDR3 reads TGCAGTGCTAGACGGTCAGGGGGGAATGAGCAGTTCTTC. The genes are TRBV20-1 and TRBJ2-1, with a tentative D call TRBD1 (7 bases). Trimming shortened V by 2 bases and J by 7 bases, and 12 bases separated the two germline ends. The CDR3 is 13 residues long. Germline V gene sequence: CDR1 DFQATT, CDR2 SNEGSKA (reference sequence).

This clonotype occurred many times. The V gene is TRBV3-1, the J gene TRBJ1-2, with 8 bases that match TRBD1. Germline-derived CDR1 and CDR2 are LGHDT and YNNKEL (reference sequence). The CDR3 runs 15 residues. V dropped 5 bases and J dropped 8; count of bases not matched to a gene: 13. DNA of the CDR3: TGTGCCAGCAGCTACCTCGCGGACAGGGCAGGGGGCTACACCTTC. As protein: CASSYLADRAGGYTF.

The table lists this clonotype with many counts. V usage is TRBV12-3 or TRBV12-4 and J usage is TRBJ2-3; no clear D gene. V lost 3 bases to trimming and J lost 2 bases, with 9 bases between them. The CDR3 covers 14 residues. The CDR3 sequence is CASSFRTDTDTQYF. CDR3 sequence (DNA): TGTGCCAGCAGTTTCCGAACTGACACAGATACGCAGTATTTT.

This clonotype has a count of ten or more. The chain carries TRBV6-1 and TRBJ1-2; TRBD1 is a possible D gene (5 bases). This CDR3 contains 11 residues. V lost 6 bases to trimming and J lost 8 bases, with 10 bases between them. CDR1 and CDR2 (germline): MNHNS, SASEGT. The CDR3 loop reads CASRQGAGYTF. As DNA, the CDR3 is TGTGCCAGCAGGCAGGGCGCCGGCTACACCTTC.

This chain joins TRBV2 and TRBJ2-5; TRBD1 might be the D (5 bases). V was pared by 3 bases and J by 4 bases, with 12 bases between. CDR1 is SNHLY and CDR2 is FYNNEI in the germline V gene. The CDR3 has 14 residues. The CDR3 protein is CASSEGIQGETQYF. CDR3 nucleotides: TGTGCCAGCAGTGAGGGCATTCAGGGAGAGACCCAGTACTTC. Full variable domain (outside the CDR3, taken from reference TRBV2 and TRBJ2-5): EPEVTQTPSHQVTQMGQEVILRCVPISNHLYFYWYRQILGQKVEFLVSFYNNEISEKSEIFDDQFSVERPDGSNFTLKIRSTKLEDSAMYFCASSEGIQGETQYFGPGTRLLVL.

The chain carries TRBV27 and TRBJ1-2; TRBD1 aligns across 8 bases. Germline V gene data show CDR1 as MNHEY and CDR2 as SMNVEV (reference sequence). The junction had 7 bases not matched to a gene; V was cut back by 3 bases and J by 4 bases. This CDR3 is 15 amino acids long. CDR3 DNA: TGTGCCAGCAGTTTTGGACAGGGTTCGGGCTATGGCTACACCTTC. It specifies CASSFGQGSGYGYTF.